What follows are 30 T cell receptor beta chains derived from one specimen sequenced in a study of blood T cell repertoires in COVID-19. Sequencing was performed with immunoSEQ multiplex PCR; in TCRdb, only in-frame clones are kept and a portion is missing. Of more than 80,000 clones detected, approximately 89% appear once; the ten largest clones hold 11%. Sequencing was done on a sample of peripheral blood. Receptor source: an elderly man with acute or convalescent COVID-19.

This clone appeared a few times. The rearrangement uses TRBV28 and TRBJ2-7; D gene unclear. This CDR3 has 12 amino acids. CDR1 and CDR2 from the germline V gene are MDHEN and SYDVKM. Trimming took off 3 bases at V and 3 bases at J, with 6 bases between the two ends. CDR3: CASSLRIYEQYF. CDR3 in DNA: TGTGCCAGCAGTTTGAGGATCTACGAGCAGTACTTC.

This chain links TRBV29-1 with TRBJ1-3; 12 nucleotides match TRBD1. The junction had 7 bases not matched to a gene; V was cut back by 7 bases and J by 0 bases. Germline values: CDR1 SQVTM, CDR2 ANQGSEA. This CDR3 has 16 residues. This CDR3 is CSAGGTGGPSGNTIYF. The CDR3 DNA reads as TGCAGCGCCGGAGGGACAGGGGGCCCCTCTGGAAACACCATATATTTT. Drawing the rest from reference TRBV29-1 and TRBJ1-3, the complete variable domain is SAVISQKPSRDICQRGTSLTIQCQVDSQVTMMFWYRQQPGQSLTLIATANQGSEATYESGFVIDKFPISRPNLTFSTLTVSNMSPEDSSIYLCSAGGTGGPSGNTIYFGEGSWLTVV.

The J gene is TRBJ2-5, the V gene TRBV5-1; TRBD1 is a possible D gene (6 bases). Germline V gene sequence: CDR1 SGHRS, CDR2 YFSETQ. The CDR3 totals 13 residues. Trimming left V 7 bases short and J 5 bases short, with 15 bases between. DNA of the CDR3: TGCGCCAGCGGCCTCACAGGGTGGGAGACCCAGTACTTC. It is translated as CASGLTGWETQYF. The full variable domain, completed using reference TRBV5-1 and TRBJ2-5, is KAGVTQTPRYLIKTRGQQVTLSCSPISGHRSVSWYQQTPGQGLQFLFEYFSETQRNKGNFPGRFSGRQFSNSRSEMNVSTLELGDSALYLCASGLTGWETQYFGPGTRLLVL.

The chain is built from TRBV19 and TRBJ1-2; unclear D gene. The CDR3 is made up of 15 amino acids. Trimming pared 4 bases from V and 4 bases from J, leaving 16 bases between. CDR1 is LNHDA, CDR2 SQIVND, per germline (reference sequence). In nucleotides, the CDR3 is TGTGCCAGTAGTACGACTCCCAGCGGAGTCTATGGCTACACCTTC. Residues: CASSTTPSGVYGYTF.

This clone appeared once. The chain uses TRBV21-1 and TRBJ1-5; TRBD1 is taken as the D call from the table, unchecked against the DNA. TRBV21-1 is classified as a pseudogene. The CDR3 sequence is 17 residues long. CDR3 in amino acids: CASSKPPRTGCSQPQHF. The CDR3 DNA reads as TGTGCCAGCAGCAAACCCCCGCGGACAGGGTGCTCCCAGCCCCAGCATTTT.

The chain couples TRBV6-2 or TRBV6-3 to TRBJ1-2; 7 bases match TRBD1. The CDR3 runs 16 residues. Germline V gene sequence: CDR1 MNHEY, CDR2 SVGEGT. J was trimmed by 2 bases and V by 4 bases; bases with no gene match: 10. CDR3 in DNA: TGTGCCAGCAGTTCCATCGGGACAGCTAAGAACTATGGCTACACCTTC. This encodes CASSSIGTAKNYGYTF.

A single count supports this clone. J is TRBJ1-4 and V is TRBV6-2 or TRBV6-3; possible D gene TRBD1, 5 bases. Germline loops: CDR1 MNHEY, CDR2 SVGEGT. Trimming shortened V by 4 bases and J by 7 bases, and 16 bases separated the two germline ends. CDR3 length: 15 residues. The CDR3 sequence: CASSSQGTRREKLFF. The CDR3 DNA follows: TGTGCCAGCAGTTCTCAGGGTACGAGGCGTGAAAAACTGTTTTTT.

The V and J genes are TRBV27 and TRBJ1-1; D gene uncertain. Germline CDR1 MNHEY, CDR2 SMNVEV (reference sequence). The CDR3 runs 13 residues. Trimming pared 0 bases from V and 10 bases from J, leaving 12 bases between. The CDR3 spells CASSLSPGLGAFF. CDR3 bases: TGTGCCAGCAGTTTATCACCGGGGTTAGGAGCTTTCTTT.

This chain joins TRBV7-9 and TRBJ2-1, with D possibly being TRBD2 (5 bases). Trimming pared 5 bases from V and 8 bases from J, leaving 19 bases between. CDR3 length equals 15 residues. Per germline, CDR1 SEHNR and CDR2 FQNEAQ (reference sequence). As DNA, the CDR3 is TGTGCCAGCAGCCTTCGGGCTAGCAACCGCGATGAGCAGTTCTTC. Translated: CASSLRASNRDEQFF.

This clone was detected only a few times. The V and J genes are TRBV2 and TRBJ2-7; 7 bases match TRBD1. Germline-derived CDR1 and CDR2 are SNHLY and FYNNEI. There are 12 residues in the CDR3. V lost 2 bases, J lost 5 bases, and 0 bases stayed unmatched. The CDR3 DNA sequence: TGTGCCAGCAGTGAACAGGGGGACGAGCAGTACTTC. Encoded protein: CASSEQGDEQYF.

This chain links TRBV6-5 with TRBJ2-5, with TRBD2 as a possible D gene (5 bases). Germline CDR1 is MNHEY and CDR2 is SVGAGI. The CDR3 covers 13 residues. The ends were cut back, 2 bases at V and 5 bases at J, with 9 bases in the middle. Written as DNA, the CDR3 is TGTGCCAGCAGTTACCGGGGTGGGGAGACCCAGTACTTC. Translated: CASSYRGGETQYF.

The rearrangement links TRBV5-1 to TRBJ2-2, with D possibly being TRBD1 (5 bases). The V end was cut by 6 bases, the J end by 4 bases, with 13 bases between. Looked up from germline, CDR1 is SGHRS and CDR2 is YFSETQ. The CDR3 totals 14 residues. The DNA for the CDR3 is TGCGCCAGCAACCCAGGGTGGGCCACCGGGGAGCTGTTTTTT. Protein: CASNPGWATGELFF.

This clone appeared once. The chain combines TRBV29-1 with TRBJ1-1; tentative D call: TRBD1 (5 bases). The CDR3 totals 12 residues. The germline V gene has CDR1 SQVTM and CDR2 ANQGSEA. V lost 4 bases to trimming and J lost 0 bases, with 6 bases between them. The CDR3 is CSVGQMNTEAFF. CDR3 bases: TGCAGCGTTGGACAGATGAACACTGAAGCTTTCTTT.

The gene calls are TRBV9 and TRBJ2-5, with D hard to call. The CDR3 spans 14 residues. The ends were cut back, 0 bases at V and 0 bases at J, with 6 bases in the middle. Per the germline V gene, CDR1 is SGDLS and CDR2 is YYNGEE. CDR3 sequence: CASSVDRYQETQYF. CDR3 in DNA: TGTGCCAGCAGCGTAGACAGATACCAAGAGACCCAGTACTTC.

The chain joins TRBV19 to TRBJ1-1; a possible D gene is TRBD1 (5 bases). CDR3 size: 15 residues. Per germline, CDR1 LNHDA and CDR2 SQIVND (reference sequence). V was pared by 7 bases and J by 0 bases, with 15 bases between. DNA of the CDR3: TGTGCCAGTACCCCACGGACATCGGTGAACACTGAAGCTTTCTTT. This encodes CASTPRTSVNTEAFF.

The CDR3 nucleotides read TGCGCCAGCAGCCAAGATGGGCCAGATTCGTTCCGTGGCTATGGCTACACCTTC. This sequence encodes CASSQDGPDSFRGYGYTF. The J gene is TRBJ1-2, the V gene TRBV4-1; D ambiguous. The CDR3 loop spans 18 amino acids. V lost 0 bases to trimming and J lost 4 bases, with 21 bases between them. Per germline, CDR1 MGHRA and CDR2 YSYEKL.

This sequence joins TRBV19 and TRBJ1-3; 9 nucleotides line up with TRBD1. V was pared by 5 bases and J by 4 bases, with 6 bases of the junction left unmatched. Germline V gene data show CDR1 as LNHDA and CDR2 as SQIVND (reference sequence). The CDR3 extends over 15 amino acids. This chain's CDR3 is CASSPGTGPGNTIYF. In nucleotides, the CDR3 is TGTGCCAGTAGTCCGGGGACAGGGCCAGGAAACACCATATATTTT.

CDR3 DNA sequence: TGTGCCAGCAGCTTACTGGCGGGCACTGAAGCTTTCTTT. It is translated as CASSLLAGTEAFF. V gene TRBV11-2 combines with J gene TRBJ1-1; no clear D. Germline V gives CDR1 SGHAT, CDR2 FQNNGV. Trimming took 2 bases from V and 4 from J, leaving 8 bases between them. This CDR3 spans 13 amino acids. The variable domain in full, completed from reference TRBV11-2 and TRBJ1-1, reads EAGVAQSPRYKIIEKRQSVAFWCNPISGHATLYWYQQILGQGPKLLIQFQNNGVVDDSQLPKDRFSAERLKGVDSTLKIQPAKLEDSAVYLCASSLLAGTEAFFGQGTRLTVV.

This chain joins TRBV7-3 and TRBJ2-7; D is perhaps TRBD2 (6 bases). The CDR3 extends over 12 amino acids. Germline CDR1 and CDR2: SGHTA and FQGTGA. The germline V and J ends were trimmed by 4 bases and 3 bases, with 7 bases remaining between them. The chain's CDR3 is CASSWGVYEQYF. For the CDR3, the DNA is TGTGCCAGCAGCTGGGGGGTCTACGAGCAGTACTTC.

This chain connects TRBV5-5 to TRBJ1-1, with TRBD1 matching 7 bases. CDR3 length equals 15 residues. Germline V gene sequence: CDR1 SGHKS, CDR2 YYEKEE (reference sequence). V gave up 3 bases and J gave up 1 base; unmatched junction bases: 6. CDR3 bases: TGTGCCAGCAGCTCCGGACAGGCTACGAACACTGAAGCTTTCTTT. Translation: CASSSGQATNTEAFF.

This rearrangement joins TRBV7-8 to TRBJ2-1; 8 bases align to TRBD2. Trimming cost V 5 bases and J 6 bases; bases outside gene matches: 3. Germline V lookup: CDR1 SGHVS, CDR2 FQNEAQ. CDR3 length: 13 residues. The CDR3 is CASSPGGANEQFF. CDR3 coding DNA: TGTGCCAGCAGCCCCGGGGGGGCCAATGAGCAGTTCTTC.

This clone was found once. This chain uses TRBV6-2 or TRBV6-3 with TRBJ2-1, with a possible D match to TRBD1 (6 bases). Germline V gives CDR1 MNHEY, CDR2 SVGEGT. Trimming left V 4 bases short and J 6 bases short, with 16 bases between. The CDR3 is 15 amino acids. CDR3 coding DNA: TGTGCCAGCAGTTTCACGGATTACAGGGTCAATGAGCAGTTCTTC. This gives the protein CASSFTDYRVNEQFF.

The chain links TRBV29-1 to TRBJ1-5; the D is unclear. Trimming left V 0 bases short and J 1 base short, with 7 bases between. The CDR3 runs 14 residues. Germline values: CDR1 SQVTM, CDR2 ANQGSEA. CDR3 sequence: CSVEDPLSNQPQHF. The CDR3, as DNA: TGCAGCGTTGAAGACCCCCTCAGCAATCAGCCCCAGCATTTT.

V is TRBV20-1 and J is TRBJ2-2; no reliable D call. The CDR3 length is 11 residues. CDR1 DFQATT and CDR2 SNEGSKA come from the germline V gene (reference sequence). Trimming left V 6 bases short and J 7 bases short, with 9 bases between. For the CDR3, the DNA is TGCAGTGCCGGTTTAAACGGGGAGCTGTTTTTT. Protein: CSAGLNGELFF.

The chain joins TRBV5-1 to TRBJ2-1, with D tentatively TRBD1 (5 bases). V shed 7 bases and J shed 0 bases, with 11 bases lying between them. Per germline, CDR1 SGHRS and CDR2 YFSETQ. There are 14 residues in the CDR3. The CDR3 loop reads CASQGDISYNEQFF. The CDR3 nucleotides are TGCGCCAGCCAGGGCGACATCTCCTACAATGAGCAGTTCTTC.

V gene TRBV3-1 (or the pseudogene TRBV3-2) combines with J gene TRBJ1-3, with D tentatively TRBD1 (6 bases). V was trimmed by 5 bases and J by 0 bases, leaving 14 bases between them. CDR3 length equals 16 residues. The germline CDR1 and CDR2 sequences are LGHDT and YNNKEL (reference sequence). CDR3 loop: CASSTRTASSGNTIYF. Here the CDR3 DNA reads TGTGCCAGCAGCACCCGGACAGCCAGCTCTGGAAACACCATATATTTT.

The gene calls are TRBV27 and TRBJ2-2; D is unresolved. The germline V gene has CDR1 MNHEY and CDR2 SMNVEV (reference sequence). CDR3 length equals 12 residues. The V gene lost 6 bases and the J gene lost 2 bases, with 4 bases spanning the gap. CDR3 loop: CASSVNTGELFF. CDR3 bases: TGTGCCAGCAGCGTTAACACCGGGGAGCTGTTTTTT.

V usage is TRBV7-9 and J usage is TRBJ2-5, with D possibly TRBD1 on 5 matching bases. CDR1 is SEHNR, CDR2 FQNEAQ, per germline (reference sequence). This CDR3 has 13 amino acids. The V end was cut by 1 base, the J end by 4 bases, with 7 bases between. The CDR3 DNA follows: TGTGCCAGCAGCTTAGATGGGGCAGAGACCCAGTACTTC. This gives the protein CASSLDGAETQYF.

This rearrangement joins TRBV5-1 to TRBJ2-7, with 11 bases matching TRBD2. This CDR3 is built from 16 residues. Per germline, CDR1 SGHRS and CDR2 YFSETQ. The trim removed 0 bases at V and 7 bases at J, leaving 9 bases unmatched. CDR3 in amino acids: CASSLGETSGTLEQYF. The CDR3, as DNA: TGCGCCAGCAGCTTGGGGGAGACTAGCGGGACCCTTGAGCAGTACTTC.

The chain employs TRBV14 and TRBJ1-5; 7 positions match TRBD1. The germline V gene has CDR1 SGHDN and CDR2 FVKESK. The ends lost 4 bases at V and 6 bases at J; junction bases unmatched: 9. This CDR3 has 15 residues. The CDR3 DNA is TGTGCCAGCAGCCCAGCTGGGACAGTCGGTCAGCCCCAGCATTTT. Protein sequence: CASSPAGTVGQPQHF.